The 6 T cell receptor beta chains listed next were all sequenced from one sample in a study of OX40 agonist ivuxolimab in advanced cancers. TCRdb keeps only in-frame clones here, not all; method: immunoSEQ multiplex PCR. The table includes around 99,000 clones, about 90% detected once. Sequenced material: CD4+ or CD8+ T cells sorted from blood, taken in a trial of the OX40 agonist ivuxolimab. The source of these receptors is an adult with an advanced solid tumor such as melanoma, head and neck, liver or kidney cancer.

The CDR3 DNA sequence: TGTGCCAGCAGTCCCAAGGGACTAGCGGGGCACATTCAGTACTTC. This gives the protein CASSPKGLAGHIQYF. The chain employs TRBV27 and TRBJ2-4, with TRBD2 identical over 13 bases. This CDR3 comprises 15 residues. V shed 5 bases and J 8 bases; nucleotides not matched to a gene: 6. Germline CDR1 is MNHEY and CDR2 is SMNVEV (reference sequence).

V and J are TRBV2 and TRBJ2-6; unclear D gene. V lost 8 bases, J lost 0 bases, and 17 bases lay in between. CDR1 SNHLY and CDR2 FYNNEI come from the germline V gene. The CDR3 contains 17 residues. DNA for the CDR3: TGTGCCAGCCTGTTTGACAAGCCGAACTCTGGGGCCAACGTCCTGACTTTC. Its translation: CASLFDKPNSGANVLTF.

The chain's CDR3 is CASSPPLQELSTDTQYF. CDR3 DNA: TGTGCCAGCTCACCCCCCCTCCAGGAGCTTAGCACAGATACGCAGTATTTT. V is TRBV18 and J is TRBJ2-3; D is unclear. The V gene's germline CDR1 is KGHSH and CDR2 LQKENI. This CDR3 has 17 residues. V lost 3 bases, J lost 0 bases, and 16 bases lay in between. Using reference TRBV18 and TRBJ2-3 for the parts outside the CDR3, the full variable domain is NAGVMQNPRHLVRRRGQEARLRCSPMKGHSHVYWYRQLPEEGLKFMVYLQKENIIDESGMPKERFSAEFPKEGPSILRIQQVVRGDSAAYFCASSPPLQELSTDTQYFGPGTRLTVL.

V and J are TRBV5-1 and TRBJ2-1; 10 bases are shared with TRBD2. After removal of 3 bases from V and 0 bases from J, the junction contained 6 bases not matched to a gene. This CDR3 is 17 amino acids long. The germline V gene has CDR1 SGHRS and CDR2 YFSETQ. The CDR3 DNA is TGCGCCAGCAGCTACGGACTAGCGGCGAGCTCCTACAATGAGCAGTTCTTC. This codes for CASSYGLAASSYNEQFF.

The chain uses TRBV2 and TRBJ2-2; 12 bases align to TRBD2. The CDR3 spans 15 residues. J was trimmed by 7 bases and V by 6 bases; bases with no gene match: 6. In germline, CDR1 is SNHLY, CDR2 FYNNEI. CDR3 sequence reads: CASRDTSGRFGELFF. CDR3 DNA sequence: TGTGCCAGCAGGGATACTAGCGGGAGGTTCGGGGAGCTGTTTTTT.

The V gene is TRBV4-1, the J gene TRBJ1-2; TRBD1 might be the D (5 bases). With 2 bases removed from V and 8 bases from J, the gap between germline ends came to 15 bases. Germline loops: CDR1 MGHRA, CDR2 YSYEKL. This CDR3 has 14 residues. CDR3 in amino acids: CASSQSTGNRGYTF. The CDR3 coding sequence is TGCGCCAGCAGCCAATCTACAGGAAATAGGGGCTACACCTTC.